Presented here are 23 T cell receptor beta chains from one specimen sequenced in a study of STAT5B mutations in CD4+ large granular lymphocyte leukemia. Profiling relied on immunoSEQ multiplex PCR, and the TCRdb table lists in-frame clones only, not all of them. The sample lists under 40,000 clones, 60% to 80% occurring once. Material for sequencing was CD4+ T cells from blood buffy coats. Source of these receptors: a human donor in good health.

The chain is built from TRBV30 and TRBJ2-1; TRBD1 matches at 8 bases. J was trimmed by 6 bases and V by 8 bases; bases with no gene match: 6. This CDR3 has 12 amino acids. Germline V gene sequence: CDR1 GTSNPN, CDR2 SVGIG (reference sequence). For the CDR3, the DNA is TGTGCCCAGACAGGGGCCCTCAATGAGCAGTTCTTC. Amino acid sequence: CAQTGALNEQFF. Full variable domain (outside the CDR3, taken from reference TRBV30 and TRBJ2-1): SQTIHQWPATLVQPVGSPLSLECTVEGTSNPNLYWYRQAAGRGLQLLFYSVGIGQISSEVPQNLSASRPQDRQFILSSKKLLLSDSGFYLCAQTGALNEQFFGPGTRLTVL.

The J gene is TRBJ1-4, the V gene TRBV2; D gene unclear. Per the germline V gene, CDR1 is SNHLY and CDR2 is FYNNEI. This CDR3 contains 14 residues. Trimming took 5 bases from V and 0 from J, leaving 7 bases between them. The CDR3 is CASSPPTTNEKLFF. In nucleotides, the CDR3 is TGTGCCAGCAGTCCGCCTACAACTAATGAAAAACTGTTTTTT.

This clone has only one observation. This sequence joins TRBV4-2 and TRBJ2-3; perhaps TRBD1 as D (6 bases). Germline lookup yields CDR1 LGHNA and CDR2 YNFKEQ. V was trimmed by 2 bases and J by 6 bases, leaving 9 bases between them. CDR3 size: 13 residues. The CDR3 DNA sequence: TGTGCCAGCAGCCAAACAGGGTTCGATACGCAGTATTTT. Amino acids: CASSQTGFDTQYF.

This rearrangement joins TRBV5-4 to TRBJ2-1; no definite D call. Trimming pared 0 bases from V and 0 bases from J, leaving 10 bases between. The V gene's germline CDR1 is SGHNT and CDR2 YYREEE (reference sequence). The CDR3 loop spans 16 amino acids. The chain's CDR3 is CASSLDIPNSYNEQFF. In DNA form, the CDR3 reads TGTGCCAGCAGCTTGGACATCCCTAACTCCTACAATGAGCAGTTCTTC.

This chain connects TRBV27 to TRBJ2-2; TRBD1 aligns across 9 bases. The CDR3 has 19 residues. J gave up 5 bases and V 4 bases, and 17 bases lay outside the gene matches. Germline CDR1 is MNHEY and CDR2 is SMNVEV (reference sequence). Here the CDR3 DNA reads TGTGCCAGCAGTTCGATTTCATTAACCGGGACAGGGCTTACCGGGGAGCTGTTTTTT. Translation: CASSSISLTGTGLTGELFF.

The chain's CDR3 is CASSLPGTGVSNTGELFF. DNA of the CDR3: TGCGCCAGCAGCTTGCCCGGGACAGGGGTCTCTAACACCGGGGAGCTGTTTTTT. The chain uses TRBV5-1 and TRBJ2-2, with 10 bases that match TRBD1. This CDR3 spans 18 amino acids. CDR1 is SGHRS and CDR2 is YFSETQ in the germline V gene. V shed 1 base and J 2 bases; nucleotides not matched to a gene: 8.

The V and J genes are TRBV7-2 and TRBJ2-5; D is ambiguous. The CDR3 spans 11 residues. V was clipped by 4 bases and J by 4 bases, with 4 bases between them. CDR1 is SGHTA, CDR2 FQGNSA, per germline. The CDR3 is CASSYVETQYF. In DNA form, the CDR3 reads TGTGCCAGCAGCTATGTAGAGACCCAGTACTTC. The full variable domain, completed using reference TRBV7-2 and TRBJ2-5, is GAGVSQSPSNKVTEKGKDVELRCDPISGHTALYWYRQSLGQGLEFLIYFQGNSAPDKSGLPSDRFSAERTGGSVSTLTIQRTQQEDSAVYLCASSYVETQYFGPGTRLLVL.

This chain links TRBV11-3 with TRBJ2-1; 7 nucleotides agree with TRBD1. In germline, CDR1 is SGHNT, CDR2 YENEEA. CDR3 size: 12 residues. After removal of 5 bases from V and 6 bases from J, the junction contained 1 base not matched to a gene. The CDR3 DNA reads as TGTGCCAGCAGCCGGGACAGCAATGAGCAGTTCTTC. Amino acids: CASSRDSNEQFF. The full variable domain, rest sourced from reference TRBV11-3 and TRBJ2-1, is EAGVVQSPRYKIIEKKQPVAFWCNPISGHNTLYWYLQNLGQGPELLIRYENEEAVDDSQLPKDRFSAERLKGVDSTLKIQPAELGDSAVYLCASSRDSNEQFFGPGTRLTVL.

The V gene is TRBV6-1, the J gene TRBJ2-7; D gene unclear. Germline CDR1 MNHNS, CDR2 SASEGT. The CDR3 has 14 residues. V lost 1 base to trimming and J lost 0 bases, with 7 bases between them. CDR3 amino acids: CASSEEVRSYEQYF. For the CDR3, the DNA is TGTGCCAGCAGTGAAGAGGTCCGCTCCTACGAGCAGTACTTC.

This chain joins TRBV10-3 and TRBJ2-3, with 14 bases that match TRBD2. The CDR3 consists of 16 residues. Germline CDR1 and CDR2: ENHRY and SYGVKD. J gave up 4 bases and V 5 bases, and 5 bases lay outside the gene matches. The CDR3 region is CAISMTSGGAPDTQYF. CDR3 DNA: TGTGCCATCAGTATGACTAGCGGGGGGGCCCCAGATACGCAGTATTTT.

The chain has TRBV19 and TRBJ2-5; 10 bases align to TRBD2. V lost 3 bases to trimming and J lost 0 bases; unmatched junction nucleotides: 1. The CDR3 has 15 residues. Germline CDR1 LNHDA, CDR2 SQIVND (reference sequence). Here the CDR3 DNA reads TGTGCCAGTAGTATTAGCGGGGGGTACCAAGAGACCCAGTACTTC. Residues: CASSISGGYQETQYF. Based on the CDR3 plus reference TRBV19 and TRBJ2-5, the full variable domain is DGGITQSPKYLFRKEGQNVTLSCEQNLNHDAMYWYRQDPGQGLRLIYYSQIVNDFQKGDIAEGYSVSREKKESFPLTVTSAQKNPTAFYLCASSISGGYQETQYFGPGTRLLVL.

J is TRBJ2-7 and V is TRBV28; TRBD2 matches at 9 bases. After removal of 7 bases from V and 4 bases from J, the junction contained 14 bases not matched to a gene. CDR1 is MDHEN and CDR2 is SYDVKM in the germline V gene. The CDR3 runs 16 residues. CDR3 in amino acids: CASTEGGGAGRYEQYF. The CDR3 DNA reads TGTGCCAGCACCGAAGGCGGGGGGGCGGGAAGGTACGAGCAGTACTTC.

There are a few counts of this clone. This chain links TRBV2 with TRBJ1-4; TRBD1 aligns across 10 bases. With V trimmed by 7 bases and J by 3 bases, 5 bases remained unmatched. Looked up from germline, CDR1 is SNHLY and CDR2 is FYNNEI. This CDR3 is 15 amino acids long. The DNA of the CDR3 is TGTGCCAGCATAAGACAGGGGGCGCCTAATGAAAAACTGTTTTTT. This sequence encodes CASIRQGAPNEKLFF.

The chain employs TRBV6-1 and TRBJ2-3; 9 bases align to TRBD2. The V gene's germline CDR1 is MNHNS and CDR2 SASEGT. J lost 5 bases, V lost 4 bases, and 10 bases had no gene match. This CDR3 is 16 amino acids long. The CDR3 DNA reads TGTGCCAGCAGTGTAAAAAGCGGGGGGCGCGGAGATACGCAGTATTTT. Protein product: CASSVKSGGRGDTQYF.

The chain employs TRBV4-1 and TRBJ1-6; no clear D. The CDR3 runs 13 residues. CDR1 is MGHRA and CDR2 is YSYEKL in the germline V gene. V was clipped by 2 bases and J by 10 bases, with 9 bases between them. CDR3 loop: CASSQTDGSPLHF. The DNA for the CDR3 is TGCGCCAGCAGCCAAACGGACGGGTCACCCCTCCACTTT.

The CDR3: CAISVSQLNTEAFF. In DNA form, the CDR3 reads TGTGCCATCAGTGTCTCACAATTGAACACTGAAGCTTTCTTT. This chain joins TRBV10-3 and TRBJ1-1; D unclear. The germline gives CDR1 ENHRY, CDR2 SYGVKD. This CDR3 spans 14 amino acids. V was cut by 4 bases and J by 0 bases, with 9 bases left in between.

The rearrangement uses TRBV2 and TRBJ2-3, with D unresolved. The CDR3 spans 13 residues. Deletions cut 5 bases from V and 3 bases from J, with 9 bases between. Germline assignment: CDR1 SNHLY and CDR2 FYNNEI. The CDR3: CASSRIKTDTQYF. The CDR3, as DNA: TGTGCCAGCAGTAGGATCAAGACAGATACGCAGTATTTT.

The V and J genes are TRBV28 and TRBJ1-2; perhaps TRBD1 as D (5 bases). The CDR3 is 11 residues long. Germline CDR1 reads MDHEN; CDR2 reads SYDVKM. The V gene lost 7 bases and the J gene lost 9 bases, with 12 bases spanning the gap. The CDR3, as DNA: TGTGCCAGCACCGCGGACACCCGCTACACCTTC. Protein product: CASTADTRYTF.

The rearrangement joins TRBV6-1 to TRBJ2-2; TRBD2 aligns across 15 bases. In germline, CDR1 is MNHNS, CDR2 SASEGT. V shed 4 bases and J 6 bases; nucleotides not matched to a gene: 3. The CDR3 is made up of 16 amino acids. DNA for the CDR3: TGTGCCAGCAGTGGGACTAGCGGGGGGGCCCCCGGGGAGCTGTTTTTT. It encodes CASSGTSGGAPGELFF.

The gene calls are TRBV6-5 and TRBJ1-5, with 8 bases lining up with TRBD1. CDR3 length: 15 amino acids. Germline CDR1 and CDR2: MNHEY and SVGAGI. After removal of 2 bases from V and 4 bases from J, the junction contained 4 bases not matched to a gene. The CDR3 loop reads CASSYGTGGNQPQHF. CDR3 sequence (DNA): TGTGCCAGCAGTTACGGGACAGGTGGGAATCAGCCCCAGCATTTT.

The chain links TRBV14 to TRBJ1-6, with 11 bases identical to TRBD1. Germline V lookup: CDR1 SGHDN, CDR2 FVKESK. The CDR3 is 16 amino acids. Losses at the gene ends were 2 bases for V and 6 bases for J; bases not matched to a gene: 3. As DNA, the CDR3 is TGTGCCAGCAGCCAATGGACAGGGGGCAGTAATTCACCCCTCCACTTT. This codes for CASSQWTGGSNSPLHF.

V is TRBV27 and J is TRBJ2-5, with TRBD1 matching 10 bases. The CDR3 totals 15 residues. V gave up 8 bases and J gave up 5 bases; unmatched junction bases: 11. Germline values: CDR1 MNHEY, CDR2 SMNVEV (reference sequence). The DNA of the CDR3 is TGTGCCAGCGGTGGACAGGGGGGTTTCATGGAGACCCAGTACTTC. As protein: CASGGQGGFMETQYF.

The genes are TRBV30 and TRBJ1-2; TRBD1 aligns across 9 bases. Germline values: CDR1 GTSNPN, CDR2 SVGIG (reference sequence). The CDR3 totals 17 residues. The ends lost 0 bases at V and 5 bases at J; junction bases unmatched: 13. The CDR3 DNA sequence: TGTGCCTGGAGTGTTCTGACCGGGACAGGGATCGGGTATGGCTACACCTTC. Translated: CAWSVLTGTGIGYGYTF.